This TCR beta chain originates from a study of control samples from healthy donors and cancer patients. V was clipped by 6 bases and J by 3 bases, with 14 bases between them. The germline gives CDR1 MDHEN, CDR2 SYDVKM. The CDR3 is made up of 14 amino acids. Profiling relied on immunoSEQ multiplex PCR, and the TCRdb table lists in-frame clones only, not all of them. This table has some 48,000 clones, 93% appearing once. Sequenced: PBMCs. The clonotype was recovered from a woman aged 45 to 65 with head and neck cancer. The rearrangement links TRBV28 to TRBJ1-1, with D uncertain. The CDR3 is CASRPGPRDTEAFF. In nucleotides, the CDR3 is TGTGCCAGCAGACCCGGGCCCCGGGACACTGAAGCTTTCTTT.